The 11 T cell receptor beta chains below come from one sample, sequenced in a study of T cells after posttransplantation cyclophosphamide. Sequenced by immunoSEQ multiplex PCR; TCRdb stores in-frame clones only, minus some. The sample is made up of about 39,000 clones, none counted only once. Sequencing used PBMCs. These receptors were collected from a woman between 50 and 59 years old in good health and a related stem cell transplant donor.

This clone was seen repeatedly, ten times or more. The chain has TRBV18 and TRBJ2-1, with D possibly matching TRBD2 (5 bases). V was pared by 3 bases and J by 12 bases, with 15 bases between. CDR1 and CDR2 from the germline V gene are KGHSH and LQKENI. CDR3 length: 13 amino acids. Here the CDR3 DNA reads TGTGCCAGCTCACCGGCCCAAGACGAGGGGCAGTTCTTC. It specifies CASSPAQDEGQFF.

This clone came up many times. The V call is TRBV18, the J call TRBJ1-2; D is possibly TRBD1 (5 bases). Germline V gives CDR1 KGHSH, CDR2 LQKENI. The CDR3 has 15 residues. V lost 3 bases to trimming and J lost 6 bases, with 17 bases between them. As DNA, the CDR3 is TGTGCCAGCTCACCTAGCTCTATCCAGGGAAATGGCTACACCTTC. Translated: CASSPSSIQGNGYTF.

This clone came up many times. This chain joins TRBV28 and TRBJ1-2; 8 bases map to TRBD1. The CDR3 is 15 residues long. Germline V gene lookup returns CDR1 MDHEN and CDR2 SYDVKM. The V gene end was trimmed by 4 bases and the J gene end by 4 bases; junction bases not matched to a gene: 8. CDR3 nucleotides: TGTGCCAGCAGTTCCTCAGGGGGCGGGACCTATGGCTACACCTTC. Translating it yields CASSSSGGGTYGYTF.

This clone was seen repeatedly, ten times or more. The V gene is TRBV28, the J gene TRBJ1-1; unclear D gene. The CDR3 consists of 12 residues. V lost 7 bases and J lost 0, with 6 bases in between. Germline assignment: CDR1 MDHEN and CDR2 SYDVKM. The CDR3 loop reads CASNSMNTEAFF. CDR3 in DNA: TGTGCCAGCAACAGCATGAACACTGAAGCTTTCTTT.

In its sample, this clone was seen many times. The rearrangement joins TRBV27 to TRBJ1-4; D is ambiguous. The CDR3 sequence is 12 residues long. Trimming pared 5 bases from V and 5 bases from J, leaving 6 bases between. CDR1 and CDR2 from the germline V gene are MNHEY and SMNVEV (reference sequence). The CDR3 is CASSAANEKLFF. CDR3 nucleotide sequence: TGTGCCAGCAGTGCCGCGAATGAAAAACTGTTTTTT.

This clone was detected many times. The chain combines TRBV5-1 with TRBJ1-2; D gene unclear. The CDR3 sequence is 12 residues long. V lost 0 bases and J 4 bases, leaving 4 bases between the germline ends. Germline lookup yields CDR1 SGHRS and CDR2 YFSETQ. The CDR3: CASSLGVYGYTF. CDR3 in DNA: TGCGCCAGCAGCTTGGGAGTCTATGGCTACACCTTC. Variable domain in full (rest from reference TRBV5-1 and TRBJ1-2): KAGVTQTPRYLIKTRGQQVTLSCSPISGHRSVSWYQQTPGQGLQFLFEYFSETQRNKGNFPGRFSGRQFSNSRSEMNVSTLELGDSALYLCASSLGVYGYTFGSGTRLTVV.

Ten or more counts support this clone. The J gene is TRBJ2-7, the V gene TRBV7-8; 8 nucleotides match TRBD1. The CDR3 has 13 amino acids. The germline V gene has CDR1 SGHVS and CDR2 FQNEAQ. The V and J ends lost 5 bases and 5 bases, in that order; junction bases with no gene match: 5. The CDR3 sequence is CASSVDRVNEQYF. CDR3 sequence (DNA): TGTGCCAGCAGCGTGGACAGGGTAAACGAGCAGTACTTC.

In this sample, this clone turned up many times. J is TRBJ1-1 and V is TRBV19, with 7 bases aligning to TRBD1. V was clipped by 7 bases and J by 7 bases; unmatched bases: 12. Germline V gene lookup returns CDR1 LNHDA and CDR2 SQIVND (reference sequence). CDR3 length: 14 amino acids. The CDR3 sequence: CASTVDRQVGEAFF. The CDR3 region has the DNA TGTGCCAGTACCGTGGACAGGCAAGTAGGTGAAGCTTTCTTT.

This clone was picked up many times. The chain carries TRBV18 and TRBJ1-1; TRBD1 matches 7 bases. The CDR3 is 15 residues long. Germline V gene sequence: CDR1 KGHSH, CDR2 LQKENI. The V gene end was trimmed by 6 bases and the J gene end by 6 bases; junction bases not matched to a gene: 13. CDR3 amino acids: CASSLRPTGQSEAFF. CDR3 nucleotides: TGTGCCAGCTCCCTTAGGCCGACAGGGCAATCTGAAGCTTTCTTT.

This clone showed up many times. CDR3 sequence: CASSPPGQGTYEQYF. In DNA form, the CDR3 reads TGTGCCAGCTCACCTCCGGGACAGGGTACCTACGAGCAGTACTTC. This rearrangement joins TRBV18 to TRBJ2-7, with 9 bases fitting TRBD1. Trimming cost V 3 bases and J 2 bases; bases outside gene matches: 5. CDR1 and CDR2 from the germline V gene are KGHSH and LQKENI. The CDR3 loop spans 15 amino acids.

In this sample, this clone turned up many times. CDR3 nucleotide sequence: TGTGCTAGTGGTTTGTCGGTTAACACTGAAGCTTTCTTT. This gives the protein CASGLSVNTEAFF. This chain links TRBV12-5 with TRBJ1-1, with D hard to call. Germline lookup yields CDR1 LGHNT and CDR2 FRNRAP. This CDR3 region has 13 residues. The ends were cut back, 2 bases at V and 2 bases at J, with 6 bases in the middle.